Each of the 14 T cell receptor beta chains below was sequenced from the same sample in a study of blood T cell repertoires in COVID-19. The method was immunoSEQ multiplex PCR; TCRdb's version includes in-frame clones alone and lacks a portion of them. The repertoire has under 95,000 clones, more than 65% of them found once; the top ten carry approximately 11%. The sample was peripheral blood. The receptors were sampled from a man in his 70s with acute or convalescent COVID-19.

CDR3 coding DNA: TGTGCCAGCAGCGTGACTAGCGGGGGGTTAGGGGATACGCAGTATTTT. Its protein is CASSVTSGGLGDTQYF. The V gene is TRBV9, the J gene TRBJ2-3; 13 nucleotides agree with TRBD2. Trimming took 2 bases from V and 6 from J; bases not matched to a gene: 6. The germline gives CDR1 SGDLS, CDR2 YYNGEE. The CDR3 is 16 residues long.

This chain connects TRBV6-2 or TRBV6-3 to TRBJ1-1; tentative D call: TRBD1 (5 bases). Germline loops: CDR1 MNHEY, CDR2 SVGEGT. The CDR3 contains 15 residues. Trimming removed 0 bases at V and 2 bases at J, with 10 bases between. CDR3 region: CASSYSWTRNTEAFF. The CDR3 DNA sequence: TGTGCCAGCAGTTACTCGTGGACACGAAACACTGAAGCTTTCTTT.

J is TRBJ2-5 and V is TRBV5-6, with D tentatively TRBD1 (7 bases). The length of the CDR3 is 14 residues. V was shortened by 5 bases and J by 9 bases, with 20 bases between the two germline ends. The germline V gene encodes CDR1 SGHDT and CDR2 YYEEEE. The CDR3 region is CASRWGVLQGAQYF. The CDR3 region has the DNA TGTGCCAGCAGATGGGGGGTCCTCCAGGGGGCCCAGTACTTC. The full variable domain, in which reference TRBV5-6 and TRBJ2-5 provide the parts outside the CDR3, is DAGVTQSPTHLIKTRGQQVTLRCSPKSGHDTVSWYQQALGQGPQFIFQYYEEEERQRGNFPDRFSGHQFPNYSSELNVNALLLGDSALYLCASRWGVLQGAQYFGPGTRLLVL.

V gene TRBV5-6 combines with J gene TRBJ1-5, with TRBD1 identical over 8 bases. Looked up from germline, CDR1 is SGHDT and CDR2 is YYEEEE. Unmatched junction bases numbered 10, after V lost 4 bases and J lost 4 bases. CDR3 length equals 16 residues. The CDR3 DNA is TGTGCCAGCAGCATCAAGCCGGACAGGGTAAATCAGCCCCAGCATTTT. Its protein is CASSIKPDRVNQPQHF.

This sequence joins TRBV5-4 and TRBJ1-3; 7 bases map to TRBD1. From germline, CDR1 is SGHNT and CDR2 YYREEE (reference sequence). The CDR3 contains 15 residues. Trimming took 4 bases from V and 4 from J; bases not matched to a gene: 8. This CDR3 reads CASSRDRASGNTIYF. The CDR3 DNA reads as TGTGCCAGCAGCCGAGACAGGGCGTCGGGAAACACCATATATTTT.

The chain carries TRBV25-1 and TRBJ2-1; a possible D gene is TRBD2 (6 bases). Germline V gene lookup returns CDR1 MGHDK and CDR2 SYGVNS. This CDR3 is 15 amino acids long. V was cut by 0 bases and J by 8 bases, with 14 bases left in between. CDR3 sequence (DNA): TGTGCCAGCAGTGAATATATGCGGGGCCATGATGAGCAGTTCTTC. Translated: CASSEYMRGHDEQFF.

This chain joins TRBV27 and TRBJ1-6, with D possibly TRBD1 on 6 matching bases. Germline loops: CDR1 MNHEY, CDR2 SMNVEV (reference sequence). With 4 bases removed from V and 6 bases from J, the gap between germline ends came to 19 bases. The CDR3 sequence is 17 residues long. This CDR3 is CASSWRGGGTGNSPLHF. DNA for the CDR3: TGTGCCAGCAGTTGGCGGGGAGGGGGTACCGGTAATTCACCCCTCCACTTT.

J is TRBJ1-3 and V is TRBV7-2, with D possibly matching TRBD1 (5 bases). The germline V and J ends were trimmed by 5 bases and 4 bases, with 15 bases remaining between them. Germline CDR1 SGHTA, CDR2 FQGNSA. The CDR3 length is 15 residues. DNA of the CDR3: TGTGCCAGCAGCCAGGACCAGGGAAGGGGAAACACCATATATTTT. Encoded protein: CASSQDQGRGNTIYF.

This clone came up a few times. The V gene is TRBV4-2, the J gene TRBJ2-2, with 8 bases identical to TRBD2. This CDR3 region has 17 residues. CDR1 is LGHNA and CDR2 is YNFKEQ in the germline V gene. V lost 4 bases to trimming and J lost 1 base; unmatched junction nucleotides: 8. CDR3 in DNA: TGTGCCAGCAGCCCGGGGTTGAGCGGGGGGAACACCGGGGAGCTGTTTTTT. It is translated as CASSPGLSGGNTGELFF.

This chain joins TRBV7-3 and TRBJ2-3; no definite D call. V lost 5 bases, J lost 2 bases, and 8 bases lay in between. Germline assignment: CDR1 SGHTA and CDR2 FQGTGA. The length of the CDR3 is 13 residues. CDR3 sequence reads: CASSPPSTDTQYF. The CDR3 DNA is TGTGCCAGCAGCCCCCCATCCACAGATACGCAGTATTTT.

This sequence joins TRBV5-1 and TRBJ1-1, with 7 bases fitting TRBD1. V lost 4 bases, J lost 4 bases, and 10 bases stayed unmatched. Looked up from germline, CDR1 is SGHRS and CDR2 is YFSETQ. There are 15 residues in the CDR3. The CDR3: CASSPGQARGTEAFF. The CDR3 DNA reads TGCGCCAGCAGCCCCGGACAGGCGAGAGGCACTGAAGCTTTCTTT.

This chain joins TRBV2 and TRBJ2-3, with 8 positions matching TRBD2. Trimming took 7 bases from V and 4 from J; bases not matched to a gene: 19. The V gene's germline CDR1 is SNHLY and CDR2 FYNNEI. The CDR3 has 18 residues. The CDR3 here is CASTLTVGSGGWADTQYF. The CDR3, as DNA: TGTGCCAGCACCCTAACTGTGGGCAGCGGGGGTTGGGCAGATACGCAGTATTTT.

The chain has TRBV19 and TRBJ2-2; TRBD1 matches at 12 bases. The CDR3 contains 17 residues. Germline assignment: CDR1 LNHDA and CDR2 SQIVND (reference sequence). Trimming at V came to 7 bases and at J to 7 bases, leaving 13 bases not matched to a gene. The CDR3 region is CASTQPGTGGYNGELFF. CDR3 nucleotide sequence: TGTGCCAGTACCCAACCCGGGACAGGGGGCTATAACGGGGAGCTGTTTTTT.

This chain uses TRBV2 with TRBJ1-1; D remains unclear. V dropped 7 bases and J dropped 1 base, with 16 bases sitting between them. The CDR3 runs 15 residues. From germline, CDR1 is SNHLY and CDR2 FYNNEI. The CDR3 bases are TGTGCCAGCACGGTCAGACTTCCACAGAACACTGAAGCTTTCTTT. Its protein product is CASTVRLPQNTEAFF. Drawing the rest from reference TRBV2 and TRBJ1-1, the complete variable domain is EPEVTQTPSHQVTQMGQEVILRCVPISNHLYFYWYRQILGQKVEFLVSFYNNEISEKSEIFDDQFSVERPDGSNFTLKIRSTKLEDSAMYFCASTVRLPQNTEAFFGQGTRLTVV.